The next 11 T cell receptor beta chains were all read from a single sample in a study of molecular identifiers for immune sequencing clone quantification (dated by TCRdb to the late 2010s). The library was obtained by PCR. Instrument used: Illumina HiSeq 4000. TCRdb trimmed the raw reads at Q25, called clones with MiXCR and kept productive beta chains. Each entry merges the rows of one CDR3 protein and shows their most common DNA and genes. The sample table lists 300,000 to 400,000 distinct CDR3 sequences, 20% to 25% of them with a count of one. 0.81% of the sample is held by the ten biggest clonotypes. Sequenced material: naive CD8+ T cells from blood, with Jurkat cell RNA spiked in. The meaning of the sample's cell subset or site label: FACS-sorted CD8+CD4-CCR7+CD45RA+ naive T cells. Receptors were obtained from a human donor in good health. Some libraries in this study had Jurkat cell RNA spiked in.

The chain links TRBV7-9 to TRBJ1-3, with unresolved D. Germline lookup yields CDR1 SEHNR and CDR2 FQNEAQ (reference sequence). Trimming left V 5 bases short and J 0 bases short, with 5 bases between. The CDR3 totals 13 residues. The CDR3 loop reads CASSQRSGNTIYF. CDR3 nucleotides: TGTGCCAGCAGCCAGCGCTCTGGAAACACCATATATTTT.

The chain recombines TRBV7-9 with TRBJ2-4; 10 positions match TRBD1. Unmatched junction bases numbered 5, after V lost 3 bases and J lost 9 bases. CDR3 length: 14 amino acids. CDR1 is SEHNR and CDR2 is FQNEAQ in the germline V gene (reference sequence). The CDR3 here is CASSFLTGGGIQYF. CDR3 DNA: TGTGCCAGCAGCTTTTTGACAGGGGGCGGCATTCAGTACTTC.

The chain has TRBV12-3 or TRBV12-4 and TRBJ1-1, with 11 bases that match TRBD1. Trimming cost V 2 bases and J 4 bases; bases outside gene matches: 3. The CDR3 totals 15 residues. CDR3 region: CASSLMGTGGTEAFF. The CDR3 DNA follows: TGTGCCAGCAGTTTAATGGGGACAGGGGGCACTGAAGCTTTCTTT.

Turning to this clonotype: A read error may explain this, as a much larger clone is one base away. The chain joins TRBV4-1 to TRBJ1-1, with a possible D match to TRBD1 (6 bases). Germline CDR1 reads MGHRA; CDR2 reads YSYEKL. The CDR3 runs to 18 residues. The V end lost 1 base, the J end lost 1 base, and 19 bases lay between the germline ends. In DNA form, the CDR3 reads TGCGCCAGCAGCCAAGGATACCCCCTGGGGGCAGAGAACACTGAAGCTTTCTTT. Protein sequence: CASSQGYPLGAENTEAFF.

This clonotype was recorded at least ten times. This chain connects TRBV7-6 to TRBJ2-7; D might be TRBD2 (5 bases). Germline V lookup: CDR1 SGHVS, CDR2 FNYEAQ. CDR3 size: 13 residues. V lost 3 bases and J 6 bases, leaving 12 bases between the germline ends. The CDR3 DNA reads TGTGCCAGCAGCTTCCTACGTGCGGGCGAGCAGTACTTC. Amino acid sequence: CASSFLRAGEQYF.

This clonotype came up many times. The chain joins TRBV11-2 to TRBJ1-1; tentatively, D is TRBD1 (5 bases). The CDR3 has 15 residues. CDR1 SGHAT and CDR2 FQNNGV come from the germline V gene. V lost 0 bases and J lost 3, with 11 bases in between. CDR3 loop: CASSLEGQGYTEAFF. The CDR3 nucleotides read TGTGCCAGCAGCTTAGAAGGGCAGGGATACACTGAAGCTTTCTTT. Drawing the rest from reference TRBV11-2 and TRBJ1-1, the complete variable domain is EAGVAQSPRYKIIEKRQSVAFWCNPISGHATLYWYQQILGQGPKLLIQFQNNGVVDDSQLPKDRFSAERLKGVDSTLKIQPAKLEDSAVYLCASSLEGQGYTEAFFGQGTRLTVV.

This clonotype has ten or more counts. The V call is TRBV7-2, the J call TRBJ2-3; D is ambiguous. The CDR3 spans 13 residues. The ends were cut back, 1 base at V and 4 bases at J, with 6 bases in the middle. The germline CDR1 and CDR2 sequences are SGHTA and FQGNSA. CDR3 in DNA: TGTGCCAGCAGCTTAGTGTCCGCAGATACGCAGTATTTT. Translation gives CASSLVSADTQYF.

This clonotype was seen ten or more times. This chain connects TRBV9 to TRBJ2-1; 14 bases fit TRBD2. Germline loops: CDR1 SGDLS, CDR2 YYNGEE. The V and J ends lost 4 bases and 1 base, in that order; junction bases with no gene match: 10. The CDR3 covers 19 residues. CDR3 DNA: TGTGCCAGCAGCCTAGGGGGACTAGCGGGAGCCGGTTCCTACAATGAGCAGTTCTTC. It yields the protein CASSLGGLAGAGSYNEQFF.

Worth noting for this clonotype: A much more abundant neighbour one base away suggests this may be a read error. This chain joins TRBV5-1 and TRBJ2-5; D is possibly TRBD1 or TRBD2 (5 bases each). V was shortened by 0 bases and J by 4 bases, with 10 bases between the two germline ends. The CDR3 spans 14 residues. The germline V gene encodes CDR1 SGHRS and CDR2 YFSETQ. The CDR3: CASSLGGMGETQYF. Here the CDR3 DNA reads TGCGCCAGCAGCTTGGGGGGGATGGGAGAGACCCAGTACTTC.

This clonotype was recorded many times. This rearrangement joins TRBV9 to TRBJ2-2; D is ambiguous. V lost 0 bases and J lost 2, with 14 bases in between. Germline loops: CDR1 SGDLS, CDR2 YYNGEE. There are 17 residues in the CDR3. For the CDR3, the DNA is TGTGCCAGCAGCGTAGGAGATTTTAACCCTAACACCGGGGAGCTGTTTTTT. Its protein product is CASSVGDFNPNTGELFF. The full variable domain, rest sourced from reference TRBV9 and TRBJ2-2, is DSGVTQTPKHLITATGQRVTLRCSPRSGDLSVYWYQQSLDQGLQFLIQYYNGEERAKGNILERFSAQQFPDLHSELNLSSLELGDSALYFCASSVGDFNPNTGELFFGEGSRLTVL.

This clonotype was observed at least ten times. The chain joins TRBV7-2 to TRBJ2-1; D not resolved. Germline CDR1 is SGHTA and CDR2 is FQGNSA. Trimming removed 4 bases from V and 8 bases from J, with 15 bases in between. The CDR3 has 14 amino acids. DNA of the CDR3: TGTGCCAGCAGCTCCCCCGTTGGGGTCTATGAGCAGTTCTTC. Translating gives CASSSPVGVYEQFF.